This is a list of T cell receptor beta chains from one sample in a study of radiotherapy plus CTLA-4 blockade in lung cancer. Profiling relied on immunoSEQ multiplex PCR, and the TCRdb table lists in-frame clones only, not all of them. Among around 45,000 clones listed, more than 70% were seen once. This specimen was peripheral blood, taken from a patient treated with radiotherapy plus ipilimumab. All receptors come from a human donor with non-small cell lung cancer who had stable disease on radiotherapy plus ipilimumab. Both conserved end residues are part of each CDR3. Each record gives: clone size, J gene, V gene, D gene, CDR3 DNA, CDR3 protein. D genes are given only for firm matches. Clone size is not always given. Where it is, it says once, few, many or a class for expanded clones.

>.|TRBJ2-2|TRBV7-3|.
TGTGCCAGCGCACAGAAAAACACCGGGGAGCTGTTTTTT
CASAQKNTGELFF
>few|TRBJ1-1|TRBV4-1|TRBD1
TGCGCCAGCAGTGAGGGGGCGCGGGATGAAACTGAAGCTTTCTTT
CASSEGARDETEAFF
>.|TRBJ2-5|TRBV19|TRBD1
TGTGCCAGTAGGCCGGGACAGGGGGCTTATGAGACCCAGTACTTC
CASRPGQGAYETQYF
>.|TRBJ1-3|TRBV10-1|.
TGCGCCAGCAGAGAAAACTCTGGAAACACCATATATTTT
CASRENSGNTIYF
>.|TRBJ2-1|TRBV6-5|.
TGTGCCAGCACCCCCCCAGGGTGGGGGTACAATGAGCAGTTCTTC
CASTPPGWGYNEQFF
>.|TRBJ1-6|TRBV12-5|TRBD1
TGTGCTAGTGGTCCCAGAGGGGGCAGGGACTATAATTCACCCCTCCACTTT
CASGPRGGRDYNSPLHF
>few|TRBJ1-2|TRBV10-2|.
TGCGCCAGCAGCGCAGGGGATGGCTATGGCTACACCTTC
CASSAGDGYGYTF
>.|TRBJ1-6|TRBV13|TRBD1
TGTGCCAGCAGCTACTACAGGGGGAGCTCCTATAATTCACCCCTCCACTTT
CASSYYRGSSYNSPLHF
>.|TRBJ2-5|TRBV5-6|.
TGTGCCAGCAGCTTGAAAGAGACCCAGTACTTC
CASSLKETQYF
>.|TRBJ2-1|TRBV29-1|.
TGCAGCGTTGGACAGGTGCCCTCCTACAATGAGCAGTTCTTC
CSVGQVPSYNEQFF
>few|TRBJ2-1|TRBV6-4|TRBD2
TGTGCCAGCAGTCCCGGGACTAGCGAAGTGAATGAGCAGTTCTTC
CASSPGTSEVNEQFF
>.|TRBJ1-3|TRBV10-3|.
TGTGCCATCAGCACCCTAGGAGAGACCATATATTTT
CAISTLGETIYF
>.|TRBJ1-2|TRBV5-1|.
TGCGCCAGCAGCCCTACAGGGAACTATGGCTACACCTTC
CASSPTGNYGYTF
>.|TRBJ1-1|TRBV11-3|.
TGTGCCAGCAGCCCTGTTGAAGGCACTGAAGCTTTCTTT
CASSPVEGTEAFF
>.|TRBJ2-5|TRBV27|.
TGTGCCAGCAGTTTAAGCGGCCAAGAGACCCAGTACTTC
CASSLSGQETQYF
>.|TRBJ1-3|TRBV30|.
TGTGCCTGGAGGGTTGGGTCTGGAAACACCATATATTTT
CAWRVGSGNTIYF
>.|TRBJ1-3|TRBV27|.
TGTGCCAGCAGTTTAACCCGGACAAGCGGGAACACCATATATTTT
CASSLTRTSGNTIYF
>.|TRBJ2-3|TRBV7-6|TRBD2
TGTGCCAGCAGCTTAGTTTGGGGGGGGGCAGATACGCAGTATTTT
CASSLVWGGADTQYF
>.|TRBJ1-5|TRBV13|TRBD1
TGTGCCAGCAGCGCGAACAGGGGGAGCAATCAGCCCCAGCATTTT
CASSANRGSNQPQHF
>.|TRBJ1-2|TRBV6-9|.
TGTGCCAGCAGTTTAGTAGGCGGGCGCTATGGCTACACCTTC
CASSLVGGRYGYTF
>once|TRBJ2-6|TRBV27|.
TGTGCCAGCAGCCTCCCCTGGGGGGCGGATGGGGCCAACGTCCTGACTTTC
CASSLPWGADGANVLTF
>.|TRBJ1-4|TRBV7-9|TRBD1
TGTGCCAGCAGCTTAGTGGGGACAGGGCGCAATGAAAAACTGTTTTTT
CASSLVGTGRNEKLFF
>.|TRBJ1-2|TRBV7-8|TRBD1
TGTGCCAGCAGCTCTCCGGGACAGGGCTTGGGTTGGGGTGGCTACACCTTC
CASSSPGQGLGWGGYTF
>.|TRBJ1-6|TRBV5-5|.
TGTGCCAGCAGCTTTGACTCAGATTCACCCCTCCACTTT
CASSFDSDSPLHF
>.|TRBJ1-1|TRBV6-1|.
TGTGCCAGCAGTGACACTATGGGGCCGGGCACTGAAGCTTTCTTT
CASSDTMGPGTEAFF
>.|TRBJ1-5|TRBV19|.
TGTGCCAGTAGTATAGGACAGACGGCTCAGCCCCAGCATTTT
CASSIGQTAQPQHF
>.|TRBJ2-1|TRBV15|.
TGTGCCACCAGCAGAGCCCGGAGCTCTAATGAGCAGTTCTTC
CATSRARSSNEQFF
>.|TRBJ1-1|TRBV19|.
TGTGCCAGCCGACAGGTTCTGAACACTGAAGCTTTCTTT
CASRQVLNTEAFF
>once|TRBJ2-5|TRBV2|.
TGTGCCAGCAGTGAACTTGGGCCCGGAGGGGGGGGAGAGACCCAGTACTTC
CASSELGPGGGGETQYF
>.|TRBJ2-1|TRBV7-2|TRBD2
TGTGCCAGCAGTTCTGGAGGGCGGGGGGGCAATGAGCAGTTCTTC
CASSSGGRGGNEQFF
>.|TRBJ2-1|TRBV18|TRBD2
TGTGCCAGCTCACCAGGGACTAGCGGCGCCTACAATGAGCAGTTCTTC
CASSPGTSGAYNEQFF
>.|TRBJ1-5|TRBV21-1|.
TGTGCCAGCAGCATTCATAAAGGGACAGTTTGCAATCAGCCCCAGCATTTT
CASSIHKGTVCNQPQHF
>.|TRBJ1-2|TRBV28|.
TGTGCCAGCAGTCTTGAGGGGATTAAGAACTATGGCTACACCTTC
CASSLEGIKNYGYTF
>.|TRBJ1-2|TRBV25-1|.
TGTGCCAGCAGTGAATTAACAGCTAACTATGGCTACACCTTC
CASSELTANYGYTF
>few|TRBJ1-3|TRBV4-1|.
TGCGCCAGCAGCCAAGATCGGGCAGGGACGGGAAACACCATATATTTT
CASSQDRAGTGNTIYF
>.|TRBJ1-4|TRBV5-4|TRBD1
TGTGCCAGCAGCTTGAGGACAGGGACGACTAATGAAAAACTGTTTTTT
CASSLRTGTTNEKLFF
>.|TRBJ1-2|TRBV7-2|TRBD1
TGTGCCAGCAGCTCGGGACAGGGCGAAGCCCTTGGCTACACCTTC
CASSSGQGEALGYTF
>once|TRBJ2-3|TRBV7-3|.
TGTGCCAGCAGCTTAACTTCGGGGACCTTCACAGATACGCAGTATTTT
CASSLTSGTFTDTQYF
>.|TRBJ1-1|TRBV10-1|.
TGCGCCAGCAGTGAGTCCGGACGGAACACTGAAGCTTTCTTT
CASSESGRNTEAFF
>.|TRBJ2-5|TRBV11-2|.
TGTGCCAGCAGCTTAGATCAAGAGACCCAGTACTTC
CASSLDQETQYF
>.|TRBJ2-3|TRBV20-1|.
TGCAGTTTCAGACCCGCAGATACGCAGTATTTT
CSFRPADTQYF